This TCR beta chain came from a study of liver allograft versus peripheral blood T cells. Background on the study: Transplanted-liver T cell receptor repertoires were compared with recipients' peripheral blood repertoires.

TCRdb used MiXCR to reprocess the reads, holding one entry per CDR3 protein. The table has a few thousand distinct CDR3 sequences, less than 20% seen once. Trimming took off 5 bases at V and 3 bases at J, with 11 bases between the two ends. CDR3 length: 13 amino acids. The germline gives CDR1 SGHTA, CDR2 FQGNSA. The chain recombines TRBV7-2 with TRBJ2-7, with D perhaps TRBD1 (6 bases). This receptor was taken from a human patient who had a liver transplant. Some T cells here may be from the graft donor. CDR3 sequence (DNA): TGTGCCAGCAGCCGGGACACAGACTACGAGCAGTACTTC. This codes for CASSRDTDYEQYF.